Listed here are 14 T cell receptor beta chains from one sample, sequenced in a study of T cells in Graves' hyperthyroidism and ophthalmopathy. TCR beta CDR3 regions were amplified from RNA. HTBI primers drove first-round RT-PCR of the TCR CDR3. TCRdb re-analysed the multiplex PCR reads in MiXCR, keeping a single row per CDR3 protein. The sample records more than 350,000 distinct CDR3 sequences, about 16% being singletons. Source material: blood. Receptors originate from a woman aged 25 to 39 with Graves' hyperthyroidism.

This clonotype was seen a handful of times. The DNA for the CDR3 is TGCGCCAGCAGCTTGGAACTAGCGGGGAACAATGAGCAGTTCTTC. Translation gives CASSLELAGNNEQFF. This rearrangement joins TRBV5-1 to TRBJ2-1; 10 bases fit TRBD2. The germline V gene encodes CDR1 SGHRS and CDR2 YFSETQ. The V and J ends lost 0 bases and 5 bases, in that order; junction bases with no gene match: 2. The CDR3 has 15 residues.

The gene calls are TRBV6-1 and TRBJ2-1; 7 bases align to TRBD2. This CDR3 comprises 14 residues. V gave up 1 base and J gave up 6 bases; unmatched junction bases: 3. CDR1 MNHNS and CDR2 SASEGT come from the germline V gene. This CDR3 is CASSEVGGPNEQFF. In nucleotides, the CDR3 is TGTGCCAGCAGTGAAGTGGGAGGGCCCAATGAGCAGTTCTTC.

J is TRBJ2-2 and V is TRBV28, with D perhaps given as TRBD1 or TRBD2 (5 bases each). CDR3 length equals 15 residues. Deletions cut 6 bases from V and 4 bases from J, with 15 bases between. Germline V gene data show CDR1 as MDHEN and CDR2 as SYDVKM. The CDR3 reads CASRRDAPATGELFF. CDR3 DNA sequence: TGTGCCAGCAGAAGGGACGCACCGGCCACCGGGGAGCTGTTTTTT.

The chain employs TRBV5-1 and TRBJ2-3, with D perhaps TRBD1 (5 bases). The CDR3 has 16 residues. Germline V gene sequence: CDR1 SGHRS, CDR2 YFSETQ. V lost 7 bases and J 0 bases, leaving 18 bases between the germline ends. The CDR3 coding sequence is TGCGCCAGCCGAGATCTCGACAGTTACAGCACAGATACGCAGTATTTT. Protein: CASRDLDSYSTDTQYF.

This chain's CDR3 is CASSAGDYTETQYF. The CDR3 bases are TGCGCCAGCAGCGCCGGCGACTATACAGAGACCCAGTACTTC. The rearrangement joins TRBV5-1 to TRBJ2-5, with D tentatively TRBD2 (5 bases). In germline, CDR1 is SGHRS, CDR2 YFSETQ. The V end was cut by 4 bases, the J end by 4 bases, with 14 bases between. CDR3 length: 14 amino acids.

This clonotype showed up many times. The chain joins TRBV28 to TRBJ1-5, with D uncertain. V was pared by 6 bases and J by 6 bases, with 6 bases between. The CDR3 is made up of 11 amino acids. The germline V gene encodes CDR1 MDHEN and CDR2 SYDVKM. This chain's CDR3 is CASRGSQPQHF. CDR3 DNA sequence: TGTGCCAGCAGAGGAAGTCAGCCCCAGCATTTT.

This clonotype was picked up a small number of times. The germline gene is not matched at one end of the junction; a read error may be the cause. J is TRBJ2-7 and V is TRBV20-1; TRBD1 agrees at 10 bases. This CDR3 has 17 residues. Germline CDR1 reads DFQATT; CDR2 reads SNEGSKA (reference sequence). CDR3 amino acids: CSARGGFRDRGAYEQYF. Here the CDR3 DNA reads TGCAGTGCGAGAGGGGGCTTCCGGGACAGGGGTGCCTACGAGCAGTACTTC.

This clonotype has just a few counts. The chain uses TRBV18 and TRBJ2-1, with 9 bases lining up with TRBD1. The CDR3 is 15 residues long. Germline values: CDR1 KGHSH, CDR2 LQKENI. The V segment lost 2 bases and the J segment 3 bases; nucleotides outside the gene matches: 2. CDR3: CASSPKDRGYNEQFF. CDR3 nucleotides: TGTGCCAGCTCACCAAAGGACAGGGGCTACAATGAGCAGTTCTTC.

At least ten counts were recorded for this clonotype. DNA for the CDR3: TGTGCCAGCAGTGTCGACAGGATGAGGGATTCACCCCTCCACTTT. The encoded protein is CASSVDRMRDSPLHF. V and J are TRBV25-1 and TRBJ1-6; D might be TRBD1 (6 bases). CDR1 MGHDK and CDR2 SYGVNS come from the germline V gene. Trimming left V 4 bases short and J 8 bases short, with 15 bases between. The CDR3 length is 15 residues.

The chain recombines TRBV19 with TRBJ1-2; no clear D gene. Germline CDR1 LNHDA, CDR2 SQIVND (reference sequence). The CDR3 is 15 residues long. V was pared by 3 bases and J by 4 bases, with 15 bases between. The CDR3 region has the DNA TGTGCCAGTAGTATCTGGAGGAGTCTCGGCTATGGCTACACCTTC. This gives the protein CASSIWRSLGYGYTF.

There are many counts of this clonotype. CDR3 sequence reads: CASSLEQGDQPQHF. As DNA, the CDR3 is TGTGCCAGCAGTTTAGAACAGGGGGATCAGCCCCAGCATTTT. The V gene is TRBV27, the J gene TRBJ1-5; TRBD1 matches 8 bases. Germline assignment: CDR1 MNHEY and CDR2 SMNVEV (reference sequence). V lost 2 bases, J lost 5 bases, and 2 bases stayed unmatched. The CDR3 is 14 residues long.

The chain combines TRBV12-3 or TRBV12-4 with TRBJ1-2; 8 nucleotides line up with TRBD1. V dropped 7 bases and J dropped 0; count of bases not matched to a gene: 7. CDR3 size: 15 residues. CDR3 sequence reads: CASIPDRGTNYGYTF. The CDR3 nucleotides read TGTGCCAGCATTCCTGACAGGGGCACTAACTATGGCTACACCTTC.

The gene calls are TRBV3-1 and TRBJ2-5; D gene ambiguous. Germline-derived CDR1 and CDR2 are LGHDT and YNNKEL (reference sequence). This CDR3 contains 15 residues. The germline V and J ends were trimmed by 0 bases and 5 bases, with 13 bases remaining between them. For the CDR3, the DNA is TGTGCCAGCAGCCAAGAAGCGCGTAGCAGGGAGACCCAGTACTTC. Translated: CASSQEARSRETQYF.

This clonotype has at least ten counts. The rearrangement uses TRBV30 and TRBJ2-7; 12 bases fit TRBD2. Germline values: CDR1 GTSNPN, CDR2 SVGIG (reference sequence). The V segment lost 1 base and the J segment 3 bases; nucleotides outside the gene matches: 1. The CDR3 covers 14 residues. CDR3 protein: CAWSATSGSYEQYF. The CDR3 DNA reads TGTGCCTGGAGTGCGACTAGCGGGAGCTACGAGCAGTACTTC.